The 10 T cell receptor beta chains given below trace back to one sample, sequenced in a study of control samples from healthy donors and cancer patients. Method: immunoSEQ multiplex PCR; TCRdb's copy keeps in-frame clones and lacks some. The table includes about 130,000 clones, 80% to 95% detected once. Sequencing input: PBMCs. The receptors originated from an elderly man with head and neck cancer.

The rearrangement joins TRBV2 to TRBJ1-1; D gene ambiguous. Germline V gene sequence: CDR1 SNHLY, CDR2 FYNNEI. V dropped 7 bases and J dropped 1 base, with 10 bases sitting between them. The CDR3 is 13 amino acids. The CDR3 is CASTESANTEAFF. The CDR3 DNA reads as TGTGCCAGCACCGAATCTGCGAACACTGAAGCTTTCTTT.

In DNA, the CDR3 is TGTGCCAGCAGTTTGGTGAACACTGAAGCTTTCTTT. This codes for CASSLVNTEAFF. The J gene is TRBJ1-1, the V gene TRBV6-2 or TRBV6-3, with D unresolved. Germline lookup yields CDR1 MNHEY and CDR2 SVGEGT. Trimming took off 4 bases at V and 0 bases at J, with 3 bases between the two ends. This CDR3 comprises 12 residues.

The V and J genes are TRBV11-2 and TRBJ2-3; D might be TRBD1 (5 bases). The CDR3 runs 15 residues. Between the trimmed V and J ends, which lost 3 bases and 0 bases, there was a span of 10 bases. Germline values: CDR1 SGHAT, CDR2 FQNNGV. The CDR3 DNA reads TGTGCCAGCAGCTTCGGCAGGGCTAGCACAGATACGCAGTATTTT. Amino acids: CASSFGRASTDTQYF.

The chain couples TRBV10-3 to TRBJ1-5; possibly TRBD1 for D (5 bases). Deletions cut 4 bases from V and 6 bases from J, with 10 bases between. This CDR3 is 13 amino acids long. Germline V gives CDR1 ENHRY, CDR2 SYGVKD. The CDR3 is CAISGAGSQPQHF. Here the CDR3 DNA reads TGTGCCATCAGTGGGGCAGGGAGTCAGCCCCAGCATTTT.

The rearrangement links TRBV4-3 to TRBJ2-5; 8 bases match TRBD2. The CDR3 extends over 18 amino acids. Trimming cost V 1 base and J 2 bases; bases outside gene matches: 12. In germline, CDR1 is LGHNA, CDR2 YSLEER. The CDR3 DNA sequence: TGCGCCAGCAGCCAAGCGGGTTGGACGGGAGGGAGGCAAGAGACCCAGTACTTC. This translates into CASSQAGWTGGRQETQYF.

CDR3 nucleotide sequence: TGTGCCAGCAGCCCCTTCAATCAGCCCCAGCATTTT. Its translation is CASSPFNQPQHF. The rearrangement joins TRBV28 to TRBJ1-5, with D unresolved. The CDR3 contains 12 residues. Per germline, CDR1 MDHEN and CDR2 SYDVKM. V was pared by 6 bases and J by 3 bases, with 6 bases between.

This clone appeared a single time. CDR3 bases: TGTGCCACCAGCAGAGACGGGACGGGAAACAATGAGCAGTTCTTC. Translating gives CATSRDGTGNNEQFF. The chain has TRBV15 and TRBJ2-1; the D gene could be TRBD1 or TRBD2 (5 bases each). Per the germline V gene, CDR1 is LNHNV and CDR2 is YYDKDF (reference sequence). The CDR3 totals 15 residues. Trimming stripped 0 bases from V and 5 bases from J, with 11 bases between. The complete variable domain, with remaining parts taken from reference TRBV15 and TRBJ2-1, reads DAMVIQNPRYQVTQFGKPVTLSCSQTLNHNVMYWYQQKSSQAPKLLFHYYDKDFNNEADTPDNFQSRRPNTSFCFLDIRSPGLGDTAMYLCATSRDGTGNNEQFFGPGTRLTVL.

The rearrangement uses TRBV7-2 and TRBJ2-7; tentatively, D is TRBD2 (6 bases). CDR3 size: 14 residues. The ends were cut back, 4 bases at V and 9 bases at J, with 19 bases in the middle. From germline, CDR1 is SGHTA and CDR2 FQGNSA. The CDR3 bases are TGTGCCAGCAGCTCCACTACCGAGCGGGTAGTGCAGTACTTC. Its protein is CASSSTTERVVQYF.

The chain joins TRBV4-2 to TRBJ2-7; D is perhaps TRBD2 (6 bases). V was shortened by 4 bases and J by 4 bases, with 17 bases between the two germline ends. The germline CDR1 and CDR2 sequences are LGHNA and YNFKEQ. CDR3 length: 15 amino acids. The CDR3 sequence is CASSLRVLREYEQYF. CDR3 in DNA: TGTGCCAGCAGCCTCCGGGTACTACGGGAGTACGAGCAGTACTTC.

The CDR3 nucleotides are TGCGCCAGCAGCCAGAGGACAGGGAGGGCTAGCGGGAGGGCCTACAATGAGCAGTTCTTC. Amino acid sequence: CASSQRTGRASGRAYNEQFF. The rearrangement links TRBV4-3 to TRBJ2-1; TRBD2 matches at 12 bases. The V gene's germline CDR1 is LGHNA and CDR2 YSLEER. Trimming took 3 bases from V and 2 from J; bases not matched to a gene: 14. The CDR3 covers 20 residues.